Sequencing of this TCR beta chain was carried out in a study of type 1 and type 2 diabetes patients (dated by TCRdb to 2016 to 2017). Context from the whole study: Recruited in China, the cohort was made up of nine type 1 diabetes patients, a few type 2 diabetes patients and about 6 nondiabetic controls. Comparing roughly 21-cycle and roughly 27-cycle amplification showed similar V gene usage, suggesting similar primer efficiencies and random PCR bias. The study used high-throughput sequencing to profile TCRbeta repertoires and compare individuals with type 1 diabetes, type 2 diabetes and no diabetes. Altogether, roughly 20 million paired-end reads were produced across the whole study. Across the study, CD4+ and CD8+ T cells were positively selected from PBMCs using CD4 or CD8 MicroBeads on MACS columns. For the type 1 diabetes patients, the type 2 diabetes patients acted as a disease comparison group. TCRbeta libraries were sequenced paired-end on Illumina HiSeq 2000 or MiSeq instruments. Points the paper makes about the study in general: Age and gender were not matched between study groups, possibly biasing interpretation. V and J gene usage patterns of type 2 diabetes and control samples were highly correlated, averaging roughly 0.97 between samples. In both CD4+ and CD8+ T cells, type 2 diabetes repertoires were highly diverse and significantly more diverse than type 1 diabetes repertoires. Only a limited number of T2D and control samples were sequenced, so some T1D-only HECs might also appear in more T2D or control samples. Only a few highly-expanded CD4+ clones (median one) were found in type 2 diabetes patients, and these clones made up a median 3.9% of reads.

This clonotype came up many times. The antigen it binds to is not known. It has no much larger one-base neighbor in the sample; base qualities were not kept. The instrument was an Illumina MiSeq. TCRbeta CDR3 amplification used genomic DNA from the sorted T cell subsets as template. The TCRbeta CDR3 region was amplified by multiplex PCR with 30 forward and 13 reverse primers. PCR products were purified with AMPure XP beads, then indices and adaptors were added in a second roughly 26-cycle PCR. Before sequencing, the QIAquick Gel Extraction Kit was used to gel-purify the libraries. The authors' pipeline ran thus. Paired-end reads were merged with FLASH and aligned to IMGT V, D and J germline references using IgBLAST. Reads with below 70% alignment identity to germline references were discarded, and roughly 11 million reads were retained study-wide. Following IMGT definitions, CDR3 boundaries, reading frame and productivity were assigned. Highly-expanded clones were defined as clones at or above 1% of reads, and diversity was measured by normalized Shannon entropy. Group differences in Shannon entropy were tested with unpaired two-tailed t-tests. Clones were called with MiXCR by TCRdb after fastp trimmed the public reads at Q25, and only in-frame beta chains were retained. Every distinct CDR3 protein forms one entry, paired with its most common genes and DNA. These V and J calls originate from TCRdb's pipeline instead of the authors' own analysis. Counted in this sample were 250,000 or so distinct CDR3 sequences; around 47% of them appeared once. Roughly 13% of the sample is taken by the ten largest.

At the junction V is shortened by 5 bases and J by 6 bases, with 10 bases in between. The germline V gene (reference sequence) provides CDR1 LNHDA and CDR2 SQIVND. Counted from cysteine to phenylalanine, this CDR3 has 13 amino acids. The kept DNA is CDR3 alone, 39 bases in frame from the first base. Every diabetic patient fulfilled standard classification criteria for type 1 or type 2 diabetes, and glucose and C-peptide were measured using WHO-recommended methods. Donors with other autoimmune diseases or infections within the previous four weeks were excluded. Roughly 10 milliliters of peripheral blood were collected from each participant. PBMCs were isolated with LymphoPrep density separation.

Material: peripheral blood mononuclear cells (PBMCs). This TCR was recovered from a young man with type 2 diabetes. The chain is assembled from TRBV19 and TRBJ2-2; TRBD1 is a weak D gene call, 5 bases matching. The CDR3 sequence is CASSLGHSGELFF. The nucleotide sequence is TGTGCCAGTAGTTTAGGACATTCCGGGGAGCTGTTTTTT.